This T cell receptor (beta chain) comes out of a study of blood T cell repertoires in COVID-19. Study summary: Italy, Spain and the United States were the sources of the convalescent and acute COVID-19 samples.

CDR3 length: 12 amino acids. Deletions cut 0 bases from V and 11 bases from J, with 8 bases between. Germline V gene lookup returns CDR1 LNHDA and CDR2 SQIVND (reference sequence). Original handling: Estimation of nucleated cell counts was performed using reference gene primer amplification. Libraries were prepared by immunoSEQ multiplex PCR; TCRdb keeps only in-frame clonotypes and omits some of them. V and J calls and clone size are copied from that table; D and trimming were computed from the DNA. Here the sample spans under 200,000 clones, about 80% being singletons. This sequence originates from a woman between 55 and 75 years old with acute COVID-19. The material sequenced was PBMCs or T cells enriched from blood (not recorded which). The rearrangement joins TRBV19 to TRBJ2-1, with D possibly TRBD1 on 5 matching bases. In nucleotides, the CDR3 is TGTGCCAGTAGTATAGATTCAGGGAAGCAGTTCTTC. Its protein is CASSIDSGKQFF.